Listed below are T cell receptor beta chains from one sample, sequenced in a study of cytomegalovirus exposure and HLA in healthy donors. Sequencing used immunoSEQ multiplex PCR; TCRdb keeps in-frame clones, though not all of them. The sample lists about 140,000 clones; more than 70% were seen once. Specimen: PBMCs. All receptors derive from a man between 40 and 49 years old in good health and CMV-seronegative. Each CDR3 is given with its conserved first and last residue. A D gene is named only where the DNA matches it firmly. Clone size is stated in some rows and not others, as once, few, many or a class when expanded.

>TRBD2|TRBJ2-3|TRBV6-5|NA
CASSPSGSRTDTQYF
TGTGCCAGCAGCCCCAGCGGGAGCCGGACAGATACGCAGTATTTT
>NA|TRBJ2-1|TRBV5-1|few
CASSLGLGPVYNEQFF
TGCGCCAGCAGCTTGGGTCTCGGTCCGGTCTACAATGAGCAGTTCTTC
>NA|TRBJ2-7|TRBV4-1|NA
CASSQGSRGYEQYF
TGCGCCAGCAGCCAGGGGAGTCGGGGCTACGAGCAGTACTTC
>TRBD1|TRBJ1-4|TRBV10-3|NA
CAIRGQESNEKLFF
TGTGCCATCAGAGGACAGGAGTCTAATGAAAAACTGTTTTTT
>NA|TRBJ2-5|TRBV7-9|NA
CASSLMRSQETQYF
TGTGCCAGCAGCTTAATGCGGAGCCAAGAGACCCAGTACTTC
>NA|TRBJ2-1|TRBV7-9|NA
CASPEVEGGNEQFF
TGTGCCAGCCCGGAAGTGGAGGGTGGCAATGAGCAGTTCTTC
>NA|TRBJ2-5|TRBV6-1|NA
CASSEATVLQETQYF
TGTGCCAGCAGTGAAGCGACTGTACTACAAGAGACCCAGTACTTC
>NA|TRBJ2-5|TRBV4-1|NA
CASSQQIGVGGAEETQYF
TGCGCCAGCAGCCAACAAATTGGTGTGGGGGGGGCCGAAGAGACCCAGTACTTC
>NA|TRBJ1-1|TRBV5-4|NA
CASSLLGGNTEAFF
TGTGCCAGCAGCTTGTTAGGGGGGAACACTGAAGCTTTCTTT
>NA|TRBJ1-4|TRBV4-3|NA
CASSQDQASIDEKLFF
TGCGCCAGCAGCCAAGATCAGGCCTCGATAGATGAAAAACTGTTTTTT
>TRBD1|TRBJ1-5|TRBV7-2|NA
CASSGTGYDNQPQHF
TGTGCCAGCAGCGGGACAGGGTATGACAATCAGCCCCAGCATTTT
>TRBD2|TRBJ2-1|TRBV11-2|NA
CASQPPAGGSGEQFF
TGTGCCAGCCAACCCCCAGCGGGGGGGAGCGGTGAGCAGTTCTTC
>NA|TRBJ2-7|TRBV6-5|NA
CASSRRFGEQYF
TGTGCCAGCAGCCGGAGGTTCGGGGAGCAGTACTTC
>NA|TRBJ2-1|TRBV19|NA
CASSPNFGLDNEQFF
TGTGCCAGTAGTCCCAATTTTGGACTTGACAATGAGCAGTTCTTC
>NA|TRBJ1-1|TRBV28|NA
CASSDSPSNTEAFF
TGTGCCAGCAGCGACAGCCCCTCGAACACTGAAGCTTTCTTT
>TRBD2|TRBJ2-7|TRBV6-6|few
CASSRPSGAVEQYF
TGTGCCAGCAGCCGCCCTAGCGGGGCGGTCGAGCAGTACTTC
>NA|TRBJ1-1|TRBV6-6|NA
CASTPGELRTEAFF
TGTGCCAGCACCCCAGGGGAGTTGAGAACTGAAGCTTTCTTT
>TRBD1|TRBJ2-1|TRBV10-3|NA
CAISTGAQGNEQFF
TGTGCCATCAGTACAGGGGCCCAGGGCAATGAGCAGTTCTTC
>NA|TRBJ2-7|TRBV27|NA
CASSLMGAEQYF
TGTGCCAGCAGTTTGATGGGGGCCGAGCAGTACTTC
>TRBD2|TRBJ2-1|TRBV2|few
CASSQSRLAGGLDEQFF
TGTGCCAGCAGTCAATCAAGACTAGCGGGGGGTCTGGATGAGCAGTTCTTC
>TRBD1|TRBJ2-6|TRBV18|NA
CASSPMGRGHRGANVLTF
TGTGCCAGCTCACCCATGGGCAGGGGGCATCGTGGGGCCAACGTCCTGACTTTC
>NA|TRBJ1-1|TRBV29-1|NA
CSVGQFNTEAFF
TGCAGCGTTGGGCAGTTTAACACTGAAGCTTTCTTT
>NA|TRBJ1-1|TRBV5-6|NA
CASRTGGGTEAFF
TGTGCCAGCCGGACGGGGGGTGGGACTGAAGCTTTCTTT
>TRBD2|TRBJ2-3|TRBV5-4|NA
CASSVSGGASTDTQYF
TGTGCCAGCAGCGTTAGCGGGGGGGCTTCCACAGATACGCAGTATTTT
>TRBD1|TRBJ1-2|TRBV9|once
CASSVGLQGTYGYTF
TGTGCCAGCAGCGTAGGGTTACAGGGGACCTATGGCTACACCTTC
>NA|TRBJ2-4|TRBV4-1|NA
CASSLKSAGENIQYF
TGCGCCAGCAGCCTTAAGTCGGCAGGGGAAAACATTCAGTACTTC
>NA|TRBJ2-3|TRBV5-1|NA
CASSLTVGGDTQYF
TGCGCCAGCAGCTTGACAGTCGGGGGAGATACGCAGTATTTT
>TRBD2|TRBJ2-7|TRBV28|NA
CATPPGLAGDAGDEQYF
TGTGCCACCCCCCCCGGGCTAGCGGGAGACGCGGGGGACGAGCAGTACTTC
>TRBD1|TRBJ2-1|TRBV27|NA
CASSLYWTGGYNEQFF
TGTGCCAGCAGTCTCTACTGGACAGGGGGGTACAATGAGCAGTTCTTC
>NA|TRBJ1-4|TRBV6-1|few
CASKQATNEKLFF
TGTGCCAGCAAACAGGCAACTAATGAAAAACTGTTTTTT
>TRBD1|TRBJ1-6|TRBV5-1|once
CASRTRGQGNSPLHF
TGCGCCAGCAGGACTCGTGGACAGGGAAATTCACCCCTCCACTTT
>TRBD2|TRBJ2-1|TRBV23-1|NA
CASSPLAGLAGGPGEQFF
TGCGCCAGCAGTCCCCTCGCCGGACTAGCGGGAGGGCCGGGTGAGCAGTTCTTC
>NA|TRBJ1-1|TRBV25-1|few
CASSELNLNTEAFF
TGTGCCAGCAGTGAATTAAATCTGAACACTGAAGCTTTCTTT
>NA|TRBJ2-7|TRBV27|few
CASRAGRGYYEQYF
TGTGCCAGCAGGGCGGGGAGGGGGTACTACGAGCAGTACTTC
>TRBD2|TRBJ2-2|TRBV6-1|few
CASSRGDTGELFF
TGTGCCAGCAGTCGGGGGGACACCGGGGAGCTGTTTTTT
>NA|TRBJ2-7|TRBV6-5|NA
CASSYLGAGSSYEQYF
TGTGCCAGCAGTTACTTGGGGGCCGGAAGCTCCTACGAGCAGTACTTC
>NA|TRBJ2-7|TRBV2|NA
CASSEVLGVGSYSYEQYF
TGTGCCAGCAGTGAAGTTCTTGGAGTGGGGAGCTACTCCTACGAGCAGTACTTC
>TRBD2|TRBJ2-7|TRBV11-3|few
CASSSQLLLAGGRYEQYF
TGTGCCAGCAGCTCACAACTCCTACTAGCGGGGGGGCGGTACGAGCAGTACTTC
>TRBD2|TRBJ2-2|TRBV5-6|NA
CASSRRTSGSYGELFF
TGTGCCAGCAGCCGGCGGACTAGCGGGAGTTACGGGGAGCTGTTTTTT
>NA|TRBJ1-2|TRBV30|NA
CAWSPPGGNYGYTF
TGTGCCTGGAGTCCCCCCGGGGGTAACTATGGCTACACCTTC
>TRBD1|TRBJ1-1|TRBV6-5|NA
CASSYSAGGGGTEAFF
TGTGCCAGCAGTTACTCGGCAGGGGGCGGGGGCACTGAAGCTTTCTTT
>NA|TRBJ2-3|TRBV5-8|few
CASSQTMARTDTQYF
TGTGCCAGCAGCCAGACTATGGCGAGGACAGATACGCAGTATTTT
>TRBD1|TRBJ1-1|TRBV29-1|NA
CSVITGGGGTEAFF
TGCAGCGTTATCACAGGGGGCGGAGGCACTGAAGCTTTCTTT
>TRBD1|TRBJ2-7|TRBV7-9|NA
CASSTTGGSYEQYF
TGTGCCAGCAGCACAACAGGGGGCTCCTACGAGCAGTACTTC
>TRBD1|TRBJ1-2|TRBV30|once
CAWLQPGTARPNYGYTF
TGTGCCTGGCTCCAACCCGGGACAGCGAGACCTAACTATGGCTACACCTTC
>NA|TRBJ1-1|TRBV18|NA
CASSPLQGYEAEAFF
TGTGCCAGCTCACCACTGCAGGGTTATGAGGCTGAAGCTTTCTTT
>NA|TRBJ2-4|TRBV6-5|NA
CASSYSAGAAKNIQYF
TGTGCCAGCAGTTACTCTGCGGGGGCAGCCAAAAACATTCAGTACTTC
>NA|TRBJ2-7|TRBV2|NA
CASSEALRQVQYF
TGTGCCAGCAGTGAAGCGCTTCGCCAGGTGCAGTACTTC
>NA|TRBJ2-7|TRBV9|NA
CASSGGGRDAAYEQYF
TGTGCCAGCAGCGGCGGAGGTAGGGATGCAGCCTACGAGCAGTACTTC
>TRBD1|TRBJ2-7|TRBV28|few
CASSFGQGTYEQYF
TGTGCCAGCAGTTTTGGACAGGGTACGTACGAGCAGTACTTC
>TRBD1|TRBJ2-5|TRBV6-5|few
CASSPWTGGSETQYF
TGTGCCAGCAGTCCTTGGACAGGGGGCTCAGAGACCCAGTACTTC
>NA|TRBJ1-1|TRBV9|NA
CASSQQSMNTEAFF
TGTGCCAGCAGCCAACAGTCCATGAACACTGAAGCTTTCTTT
>NA|TRBJ2-1|TRBV4-3|NA
CASSQGAGTFNEQFF
TGCGCCAGCAGCCAGGGCGCGGGGACCTTCAATGAGCAGTTCTTC
>TRBD1|TRBJ1-1|TRBV19|few
CASRPTDRGRSTEAFF
TGTGCCAGTAGGCCAACTGACAGGGGGCGGAGCACTGAAGCTTTCTTT
>TRBD1|TRBJ1-4|TRBV30|NA
CAWTGTGGEKLFF
TGTGCCTGGACCGGGACAGGGGGTGAAAAACTGTTTTTT